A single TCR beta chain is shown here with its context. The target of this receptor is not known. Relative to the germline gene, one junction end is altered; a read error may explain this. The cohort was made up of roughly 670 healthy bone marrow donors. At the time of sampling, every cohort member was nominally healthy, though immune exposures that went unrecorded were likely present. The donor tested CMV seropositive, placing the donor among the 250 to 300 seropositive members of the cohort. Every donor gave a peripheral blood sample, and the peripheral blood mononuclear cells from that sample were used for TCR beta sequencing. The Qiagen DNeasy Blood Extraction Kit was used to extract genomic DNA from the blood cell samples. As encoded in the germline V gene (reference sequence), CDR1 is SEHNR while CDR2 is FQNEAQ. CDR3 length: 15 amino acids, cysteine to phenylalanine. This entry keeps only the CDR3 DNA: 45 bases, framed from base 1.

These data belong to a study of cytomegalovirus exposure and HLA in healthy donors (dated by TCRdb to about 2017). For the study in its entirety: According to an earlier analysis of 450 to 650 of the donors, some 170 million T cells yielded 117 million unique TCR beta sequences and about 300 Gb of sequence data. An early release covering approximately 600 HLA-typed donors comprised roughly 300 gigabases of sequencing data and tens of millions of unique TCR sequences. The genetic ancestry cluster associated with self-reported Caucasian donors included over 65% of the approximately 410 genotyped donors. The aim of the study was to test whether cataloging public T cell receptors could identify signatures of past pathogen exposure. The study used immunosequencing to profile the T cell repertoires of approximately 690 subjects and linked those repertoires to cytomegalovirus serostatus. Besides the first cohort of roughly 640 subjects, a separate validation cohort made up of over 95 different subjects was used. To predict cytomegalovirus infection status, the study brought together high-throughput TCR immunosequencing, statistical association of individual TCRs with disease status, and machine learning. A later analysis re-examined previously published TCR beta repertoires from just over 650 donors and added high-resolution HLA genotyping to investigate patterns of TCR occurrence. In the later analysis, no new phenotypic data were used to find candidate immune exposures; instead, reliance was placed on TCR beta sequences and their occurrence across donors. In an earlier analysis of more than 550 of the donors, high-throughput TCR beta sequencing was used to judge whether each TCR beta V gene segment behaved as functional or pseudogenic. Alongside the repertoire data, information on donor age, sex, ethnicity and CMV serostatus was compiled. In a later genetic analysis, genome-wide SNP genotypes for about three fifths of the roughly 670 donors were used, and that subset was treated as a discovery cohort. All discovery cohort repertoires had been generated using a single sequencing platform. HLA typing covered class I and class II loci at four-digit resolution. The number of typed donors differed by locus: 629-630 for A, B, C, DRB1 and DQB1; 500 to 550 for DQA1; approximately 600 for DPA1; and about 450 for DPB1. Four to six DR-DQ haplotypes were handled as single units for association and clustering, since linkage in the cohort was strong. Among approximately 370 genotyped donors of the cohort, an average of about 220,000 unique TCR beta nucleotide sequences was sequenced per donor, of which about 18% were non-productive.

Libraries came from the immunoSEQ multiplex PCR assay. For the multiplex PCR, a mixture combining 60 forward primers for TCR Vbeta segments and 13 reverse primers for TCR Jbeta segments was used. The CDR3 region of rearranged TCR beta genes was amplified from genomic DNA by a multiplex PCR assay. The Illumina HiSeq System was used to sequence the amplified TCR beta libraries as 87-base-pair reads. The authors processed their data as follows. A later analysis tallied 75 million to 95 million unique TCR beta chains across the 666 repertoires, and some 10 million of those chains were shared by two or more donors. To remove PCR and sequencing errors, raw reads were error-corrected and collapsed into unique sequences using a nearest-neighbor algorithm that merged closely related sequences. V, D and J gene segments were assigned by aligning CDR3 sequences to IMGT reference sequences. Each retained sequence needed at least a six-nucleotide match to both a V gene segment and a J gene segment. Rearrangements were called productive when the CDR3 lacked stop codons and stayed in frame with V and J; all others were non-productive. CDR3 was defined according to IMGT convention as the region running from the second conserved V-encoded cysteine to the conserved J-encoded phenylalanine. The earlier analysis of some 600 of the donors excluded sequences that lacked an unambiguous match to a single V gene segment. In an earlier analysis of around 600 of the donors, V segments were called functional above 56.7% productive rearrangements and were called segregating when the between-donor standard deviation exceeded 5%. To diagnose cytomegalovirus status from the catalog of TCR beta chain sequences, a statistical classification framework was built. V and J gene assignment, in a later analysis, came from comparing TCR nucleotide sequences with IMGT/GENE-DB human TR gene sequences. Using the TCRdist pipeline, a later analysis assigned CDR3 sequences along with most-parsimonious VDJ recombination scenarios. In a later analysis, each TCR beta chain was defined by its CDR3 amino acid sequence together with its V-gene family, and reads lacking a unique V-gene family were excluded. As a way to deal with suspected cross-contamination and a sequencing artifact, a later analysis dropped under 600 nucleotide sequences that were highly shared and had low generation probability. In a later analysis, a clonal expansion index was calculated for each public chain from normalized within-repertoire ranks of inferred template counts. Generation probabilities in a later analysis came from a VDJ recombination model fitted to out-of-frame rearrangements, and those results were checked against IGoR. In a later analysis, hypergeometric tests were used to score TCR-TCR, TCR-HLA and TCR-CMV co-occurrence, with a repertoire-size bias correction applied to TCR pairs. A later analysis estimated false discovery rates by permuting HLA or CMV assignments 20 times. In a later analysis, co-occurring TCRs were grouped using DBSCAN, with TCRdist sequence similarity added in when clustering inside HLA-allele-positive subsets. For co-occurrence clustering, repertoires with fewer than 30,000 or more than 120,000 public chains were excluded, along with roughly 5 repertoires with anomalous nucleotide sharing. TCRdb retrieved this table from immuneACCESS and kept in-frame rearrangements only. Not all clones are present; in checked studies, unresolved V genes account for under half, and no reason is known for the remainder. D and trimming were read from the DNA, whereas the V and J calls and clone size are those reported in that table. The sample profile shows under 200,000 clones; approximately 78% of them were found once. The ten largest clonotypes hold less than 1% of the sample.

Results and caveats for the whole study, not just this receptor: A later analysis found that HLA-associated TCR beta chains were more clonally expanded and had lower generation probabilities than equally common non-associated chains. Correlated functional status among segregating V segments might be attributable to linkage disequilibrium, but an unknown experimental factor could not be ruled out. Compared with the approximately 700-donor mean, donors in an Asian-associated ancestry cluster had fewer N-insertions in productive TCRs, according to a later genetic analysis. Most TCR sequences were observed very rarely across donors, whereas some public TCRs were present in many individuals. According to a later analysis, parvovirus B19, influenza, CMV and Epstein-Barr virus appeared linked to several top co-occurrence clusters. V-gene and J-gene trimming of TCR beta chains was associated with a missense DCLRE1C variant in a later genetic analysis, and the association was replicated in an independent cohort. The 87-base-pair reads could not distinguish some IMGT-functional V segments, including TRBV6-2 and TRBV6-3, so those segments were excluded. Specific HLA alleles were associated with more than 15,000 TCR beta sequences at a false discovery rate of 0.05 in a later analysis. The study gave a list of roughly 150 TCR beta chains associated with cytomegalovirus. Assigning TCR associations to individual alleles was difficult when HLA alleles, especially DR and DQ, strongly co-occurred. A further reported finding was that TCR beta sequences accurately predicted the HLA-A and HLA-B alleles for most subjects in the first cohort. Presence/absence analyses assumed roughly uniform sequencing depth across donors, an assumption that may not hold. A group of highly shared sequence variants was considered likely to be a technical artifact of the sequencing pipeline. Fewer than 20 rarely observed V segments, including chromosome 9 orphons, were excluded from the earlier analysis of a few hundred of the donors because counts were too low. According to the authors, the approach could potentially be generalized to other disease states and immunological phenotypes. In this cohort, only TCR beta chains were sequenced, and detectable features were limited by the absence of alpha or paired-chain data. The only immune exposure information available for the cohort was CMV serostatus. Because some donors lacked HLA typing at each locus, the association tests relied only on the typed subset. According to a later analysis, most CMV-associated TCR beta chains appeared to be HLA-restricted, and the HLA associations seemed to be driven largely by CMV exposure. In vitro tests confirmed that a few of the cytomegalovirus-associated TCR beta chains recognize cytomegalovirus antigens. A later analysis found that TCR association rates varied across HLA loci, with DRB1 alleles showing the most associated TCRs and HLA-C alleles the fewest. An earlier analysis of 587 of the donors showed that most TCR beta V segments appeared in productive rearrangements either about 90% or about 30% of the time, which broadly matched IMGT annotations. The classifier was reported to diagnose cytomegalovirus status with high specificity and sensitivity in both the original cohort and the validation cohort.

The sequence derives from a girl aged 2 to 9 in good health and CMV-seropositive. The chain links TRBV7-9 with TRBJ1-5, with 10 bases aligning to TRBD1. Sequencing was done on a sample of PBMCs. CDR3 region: CSSSLGTGVNQPQHF. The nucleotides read TGTTCCAGCAGCTTAGGGACAGGGGTCAATCAGCCCCAGCATTTT.